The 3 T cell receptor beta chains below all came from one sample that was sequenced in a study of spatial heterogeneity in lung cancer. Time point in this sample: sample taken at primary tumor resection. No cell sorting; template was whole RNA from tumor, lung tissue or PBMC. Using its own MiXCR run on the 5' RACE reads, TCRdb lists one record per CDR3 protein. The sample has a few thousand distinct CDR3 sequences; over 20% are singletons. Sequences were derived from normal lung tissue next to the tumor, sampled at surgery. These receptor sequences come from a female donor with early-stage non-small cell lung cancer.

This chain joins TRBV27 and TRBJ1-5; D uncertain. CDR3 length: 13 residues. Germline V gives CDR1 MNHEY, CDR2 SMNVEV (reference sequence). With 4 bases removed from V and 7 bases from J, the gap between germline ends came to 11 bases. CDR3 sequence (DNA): TGTGCCAGCAGTTCCCTCCCGGGGCAGCCCCAGCATTTT. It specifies CASSSLPGQPQHF.

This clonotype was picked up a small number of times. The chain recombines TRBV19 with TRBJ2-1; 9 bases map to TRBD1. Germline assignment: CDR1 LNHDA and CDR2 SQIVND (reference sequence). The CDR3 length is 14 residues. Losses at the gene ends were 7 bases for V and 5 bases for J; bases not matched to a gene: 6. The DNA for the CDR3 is TGTGCCAGTACTCCGGGACAGGGAAACAATGAGCAGTTCTTC. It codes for CASTPGQGNNEQFF.

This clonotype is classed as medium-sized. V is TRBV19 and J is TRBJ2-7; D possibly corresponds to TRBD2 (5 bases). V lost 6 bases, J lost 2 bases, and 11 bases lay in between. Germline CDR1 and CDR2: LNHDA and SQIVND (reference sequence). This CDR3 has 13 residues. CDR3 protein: CASRERNTYEQYF. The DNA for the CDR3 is TGTGCCAGTAGGGAGCGGAATACCTACGAGCAGTACTTC.